The 9 T cell receptor beta chains below all came from one sample that was sequenced in a study of blood T cells in healthy people across ages. A second PCR, run for about 6 to 11 cycles, used a sample-barcoded 5' primer plus a J-beta primer mix. TCRdb called the 5' RACE reads again in MiXCR, with one record for every CDR3 protein. This table has fewer than 700,000 distinct CDR3 sequences, 45% to 55% appearing once. The source material was blood. The source of these receptors is a man older than 75 in good health.

The V call is TRBV6-2 or TRBV6-3, the J call TRBJ2-7; D call uncertain. The CDR3 runs 14 residues. Germline assignment: CDR1 MNHEY and CDR2 SVGEGT. V was cut by 6 bases and J by 3 bases, with 15 bases left in between. The CDR3 DNA follows: TGTGCCAGCAGACGAGACGGAGCACTCTACGAGCAGTACTTC. Its protein is CASRRDGALYEQYF.

This sequence joins TRBV4-1 and TRBJ1-4, with unresolved D. V was cut by 4 bases and J by 0 bases, with 12 bases left in between. The CDR3 contains 16 residues. Germline assignment: CDR1 MGHRA and CDR2 YSYEKL. The CDR3 nucleotides are TGCGCCAGCAGCCCGGCCGGGTCGTCAACTAATGAAAAACTGTTTTTT. Amino acids: CASSPAGSSTNEKLFF.

V usage is TRBV9 and J usage is TRBJ2-3, with D perhaps TRBD2 (7 bases). This CDR3 comprises 16 residues. V was clipped by 4 bases and J by 0 bases, with 15 bases between them. The germline gives CDR1 SGDLS, CDR2 YYNGEE. For the CDR3, the DNA is TGTGCCAGCAGCTCTAGGGGGGGCGGGAGCACAGATACGCAGTATTTT. Translation gives CASSSRGGGSTDTQYF.

This clonotype was observed a handful of times. The chain joins TRBV29-1 to TRBJ2-7; 10 bases match TRBD1. V was clipped by 7 bases and J by 6 bases; unmatched bases: 6. This CDR3 region has 12 residues. Germline lookup yields CDR1 SQVTM and CDR2 ANQGSEA. Here the CDR3 reads CSGWTGGREQYF. In DNA form, the CDR3 reads TGCAGCGGGTGGACAGGGGGTCGCGAGCAGTACTTC.

The J gene is TRBJ2-1, the V gene TRBV10-3; TRBD2 agrees at 8 bases. CDR3 size: 20 residues. V dropped 0 bases and J dropped 0; count of bases not matched to a gene: 13. Germline-derived CDR1 and CDR2 are ENHRY and SYGVKD. The DNA of the CDR3 is TGTGCCATCAGTGAGTCCTCCGGGACTAGTTGGGGAAGCTCCTACAATGAGCAGTTCTTC. As protein: CAISESSGTSWGSSYNEQFF.

This clonotype was counted ten times or more. Compared with germline, one end of the junction differs, possibly owing to a read error. The genes are TRBV6-1 and TRBJ1-2; TRBD1 aligns across 7 bases. The CDR3 spans 18 residues. CDR1 and CDR2 (germline): MNHNS, SASEGT. This CDR3 is CVSHSTGGDSYFNYGYTF. Written as DNA, the CDR3 is TGTGTCAGCCACTCGACGGGCGGGGACAGCTATTTCAACTATGGCTACACCTTC.

V and J are TRBV7-2 and TRBJ2-3; D unresolved. This CDR3 has 13 amino acids. V lost 0 bases to trimming and J lost 4 bases, with 5 bases between them. Germline values: CDR1 SGHTA, CDR2 FQGNSA. As DNA, the CDR3 is TGTGCCAGCAGCTTAGCACTCCCAGATACGCAGTATTTT. It encodes CASSLALPDTQYF.

V is TRBV4-3 and J is TRBJ2-3, with D perhaps matching TRBD1 (6 bases). V lost 0 bases, J lost 0 bases, and 13 bases lay in between. The germline gives CDR1 LGHNA, CDR2 YSLEER. This CDR3 region has 17 residues. CDR3 DNA: TGCGCCAGCAGCCAAGATTATGGGGACACAAGCACAGATACGCAGTATTTT. Translation gives CASSQDYGDTSTDTQYF.

The chain carries TRBV30 and TRBJ1-1; D unclear. Germline V gene sequence: CDR1 GTSNPN, CDR2 SVGIG (reference sequence). The CDR3 has 13 residues. V was cut by 1 base and J by 1 base, with 7 bases left in between. The CDR3 DNA reads as TGTGCCTGGAGTGGGGGTTGGAACACTGAAGCTTTCTTT. Its protein product is CAWSGGWNTEAFF.